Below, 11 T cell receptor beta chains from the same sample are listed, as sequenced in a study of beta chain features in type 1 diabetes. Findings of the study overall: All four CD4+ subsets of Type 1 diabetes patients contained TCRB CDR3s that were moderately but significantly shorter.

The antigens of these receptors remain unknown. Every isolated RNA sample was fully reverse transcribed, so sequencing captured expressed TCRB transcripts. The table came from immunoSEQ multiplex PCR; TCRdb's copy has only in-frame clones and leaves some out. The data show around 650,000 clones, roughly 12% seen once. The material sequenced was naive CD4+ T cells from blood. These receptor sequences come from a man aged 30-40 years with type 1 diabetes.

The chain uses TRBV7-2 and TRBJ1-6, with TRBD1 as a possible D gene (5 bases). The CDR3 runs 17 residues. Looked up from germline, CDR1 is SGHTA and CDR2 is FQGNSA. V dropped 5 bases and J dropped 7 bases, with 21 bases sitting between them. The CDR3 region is CASSTRAGGWPNSPLHF. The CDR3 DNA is TGTGCCAGCAGCACCAGGGCCGGGGGGTGGCCCAATTCACCCCTCCACTTT.

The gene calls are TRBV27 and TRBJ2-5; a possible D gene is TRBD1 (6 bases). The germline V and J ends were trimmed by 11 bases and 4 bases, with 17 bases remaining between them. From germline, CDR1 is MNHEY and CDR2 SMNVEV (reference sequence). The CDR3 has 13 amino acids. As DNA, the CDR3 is TGTGCCGTCAGACAGGACGGGGTAGAGACCCAGTACTTC. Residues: CAVRQDGVETQYF.

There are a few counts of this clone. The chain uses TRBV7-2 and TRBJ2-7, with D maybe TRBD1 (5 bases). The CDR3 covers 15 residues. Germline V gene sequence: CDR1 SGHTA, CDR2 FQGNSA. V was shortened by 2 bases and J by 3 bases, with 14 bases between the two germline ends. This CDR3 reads CASSLRTGDHYEQYF. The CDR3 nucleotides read TGTGCCAGCAGCTTAAGAACAGGCGACCACTACGAGCAGTACTTC.

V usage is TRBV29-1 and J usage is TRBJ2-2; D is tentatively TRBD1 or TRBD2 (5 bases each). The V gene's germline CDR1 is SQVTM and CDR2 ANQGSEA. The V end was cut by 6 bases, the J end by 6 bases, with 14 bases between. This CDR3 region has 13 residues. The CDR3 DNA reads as TGCAGCGTGCTCGGGGCGCAAGCCGGGGAGCTGTTTTTT. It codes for CSVLGAQAGELFF.

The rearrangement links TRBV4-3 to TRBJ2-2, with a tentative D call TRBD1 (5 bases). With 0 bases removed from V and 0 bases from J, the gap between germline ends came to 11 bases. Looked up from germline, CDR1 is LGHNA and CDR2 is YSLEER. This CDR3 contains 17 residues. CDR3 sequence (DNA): TGCGCCAGCAGCCAAGAATGGGGCCTCGCGAACACCGGGGAGCTGTTTTTT. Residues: CASSQEWGLANTGELFF.

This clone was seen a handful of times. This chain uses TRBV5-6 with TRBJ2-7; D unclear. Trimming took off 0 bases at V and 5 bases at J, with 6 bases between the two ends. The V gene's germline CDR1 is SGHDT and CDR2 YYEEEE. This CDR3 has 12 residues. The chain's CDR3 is CASSLGKHEQYF. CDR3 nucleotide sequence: TGTGCCAGCAGCTTGGGGAAGCACGAGCAGTACTTC. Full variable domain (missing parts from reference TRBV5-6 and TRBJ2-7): DAGVTQSPTHLIKTRGQQVTLRCSPKSGHDTVSWYQQALGQGPQFIFQYYEEEERQRGNFPDRFSGHQFPNYSSELNVNALLLGDSALYLCASSLGKHEQYFGPGTRLTVT.

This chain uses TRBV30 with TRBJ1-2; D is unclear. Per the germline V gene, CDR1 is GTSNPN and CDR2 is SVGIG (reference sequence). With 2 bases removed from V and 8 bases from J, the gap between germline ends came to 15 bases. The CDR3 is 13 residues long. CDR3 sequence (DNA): TGTGCCTGGAGTCTGACACCTGAAGGCGGCTACACCTTC. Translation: CAWSLTPEGGYTF. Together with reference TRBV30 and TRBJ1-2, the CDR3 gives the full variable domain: SQTIHQWPATLVQPVGSPLSLECTVEGTSNPNLYWYRQAAGRGLQLLFYSVGIGQISSEVPQNLSASRPQDRQFILSSKKLLLSDSGFYLCAWSLTPEGGYTFGSGTRLTVV.

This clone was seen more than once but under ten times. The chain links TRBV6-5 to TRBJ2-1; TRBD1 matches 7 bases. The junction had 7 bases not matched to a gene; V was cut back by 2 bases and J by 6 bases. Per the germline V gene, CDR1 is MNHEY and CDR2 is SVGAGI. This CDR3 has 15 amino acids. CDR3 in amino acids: CASSYTMGQINEQFF. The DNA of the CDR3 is TGTGCCAGCAGTTACACAATGGGACAGATCAATGAGCAGTTCTTC.

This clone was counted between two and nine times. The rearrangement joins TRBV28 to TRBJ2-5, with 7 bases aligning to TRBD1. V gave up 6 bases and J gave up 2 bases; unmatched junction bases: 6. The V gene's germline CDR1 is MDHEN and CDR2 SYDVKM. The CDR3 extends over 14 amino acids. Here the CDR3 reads CASRTGQQQETQYF. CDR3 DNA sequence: TGTGCCAGCAGAACGGGACAGCAGCAAGAGACCCAGTACTTC.

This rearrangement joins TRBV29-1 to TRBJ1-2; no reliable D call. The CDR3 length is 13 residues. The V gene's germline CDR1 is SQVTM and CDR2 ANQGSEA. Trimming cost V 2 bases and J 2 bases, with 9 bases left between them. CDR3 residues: CSVEHTENYGYTF. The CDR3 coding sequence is TGCAGCGTTGAACATACAGAAAACTATGGCTACACCTTC.

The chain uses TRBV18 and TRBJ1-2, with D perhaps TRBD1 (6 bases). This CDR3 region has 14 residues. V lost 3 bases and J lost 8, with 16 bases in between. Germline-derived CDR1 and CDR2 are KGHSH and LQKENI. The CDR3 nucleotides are TGTGCCAGCTCACCCCGGCCGGGGGCCGACGGCTACACCTTC. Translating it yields CASSPRPGADGYTF.